The 9 T cell receptor beta chains given below trace back to one sample, sequenced in a study of control samples from healthy donors and cancer patients (dated by TCRdb to 2020 to 2022). The library relied on the immunoSEQ multiplex PCR assay. The source is immuneACCESS, and TCRdb retained only in-frame sequences with V and J called. Part of the clones is not carried over; for the studies checked, unresolved V genes explain less than half of this, and the remainder is unexplained. This sample has under 450,000 clones in its table, and 90% of those were observed once. Together, the top ten hold 5% to 8% of the sample. Sequenced material: PBMCs. The receptors were gathered from a man in his forties or fifties with head and neck cancer.

This rearrangement joins TRBV9 to TRBJ1-3; no definite D call. The CDR3 consists of 15 residues. V was shortened by 4 bases and J by 8 bases, with 19 bases between the two germline ends. Germline values: CDR1 SGDLS, CDR2 YYNGEE. CDR3 nucleotide sequence: TGTGCCAGCAGCCCCCGGTTGGGCGTAAGGGACACCATATATTTT. The encoded protein is CASSPRLGVRDTIYF.

The V call is TRBV29-1, the J call TRBJ1-2; tentative D call: TRBD1 (6 bases). Per the germline V gene, CDR1 is SQVTM and CDR2 is ANQGSEA. The CDR3 runs 13 residues. Trimming removed 7 bases at V and 7 bases at J, with 19 bases between. The CDR3 region is CSAEGLGGFGYTF. CDR3 in DNA: TGCAGCGCCGAAGGACTTGGGGGCTTTGGCTACACCTTC.

This sequence joins TRBV5-6 and TRBJ1-6; TRBD1 might be the D (5 bases). The CDR3 length is 15 residues. Germline lookup yields CDR1 SGHDT and CDR2 YYEEEE. Trimming removed 2 bases from V and 10 bases from J, with 16 bases in between. The CDR3 DNA follows: TGTGCCAGCAGCTTTCCTAGACAGCGCGAATCACCCCTCCACTTT. This codes for CASSFPRQRESPLHF.

This clone was counted a single time. The chain joins TRBV7-8 to TRBJ1-2; D ambiguous. CDR1 and CDR2 from the germline V gene are SGHVS and FQNEAQ. The CDR3 totals 15 residues. Trimming cost V 1 base and J 8 bases, with 17 bases left between them. The CDR3 DNA follows: TGTGCCAGCAGCTTAGAATTGCGGCCTGGGAGCGGCTACACCTTC. Residues: CASSLELRPGSGYTF. Looking up the rest from reference TRBV7-8 and TRBJ1-2 gives the full variable domain: GAGVSQSPRYKVAKRGQDVALRCDPISGHVSLFWYQQALGQGPEFLTYFQNEAQLDKSGLPSDRFFAERPEGSVSTLKIQRTQQEDSAVYLCASSLELRPGSGYTFGSGTRLTVV.

Only one count was recorded for this clone. The chain uses TRBV5-1 and TRBJ2-7; tentatively, D is TRBD1 or TRBD2 (5 bases each). Per germline, CDR1 SGHRS and CDR2 YFSETQ. V dropped 3 bases and J dropped 0 bases, with 16 bases sitting between them. This CDR3 has 16 residues. The CDR3: CASSSSRDGISYEQYF. The DNA of the CDR3 is TGCGCCAGCAGCTCAAGCCGGGACGGGATCTCCTACGAGCAGTACTTC.

This sequence joins TRBV5-1 and TRBJ2-7; D is perhaps TRBD1 (5 bases). Germline V CDR1 and CDR2: SGHRS, YFSETQ. CDR3 length: 14 amino acids. Trimming removed 0 bases from V and 4 bases from J, with 11 bases in between. DNA of the CDR3: TGCGCCAGCAGCTTGGACAGGCCCGCTTACGAGCAGTACTTC. Translating it yields CASSLDRPAYEQYF.

The chain links TRBV29-1 to TRBJ2-7; TRBD1 matches 11 bases. Trimming cost V 5 bases and J 2 bases; bases outside gene matches: 17. Germline V gene sequence: CDR1 SQVTM, CDR2 ANQGSEA. This CDR3 comprises 18 residues. The CDR3: CSVRSKEGTGGAPYEQYF. CDR3 nucleotides: TGCAGCGTTCGCTCCAAAGAGGGGACAGGGGGGGCCCCCTACGAGCAGTACTTC.

The rearrangement uses TRBV28 and TRBJ2-3; possibly TRBD1 for D (6 bases). V was clipped by 9 bases and J by 3 bases, with 16 bases between them. The CDR3 has 14 amino acids. Germline values: CDR1 MDHEN, CDR2 SYDVKM. The CDR3 DNA follows: TGTGCCAGTACAGGGAGTGTAGGAACAGATACGCAGTATTTT. As protein: CASTGSVGTDTQYF. Full variable domain (remainder filled in from reference TRBV28 and TRBJ2-3): DVKVTQSSRYLVKRTGEKVFLECVQDMDHENMFWYRQDPGLGLRLIYFSYDVKMKEKGDIPEGYSVSREKKERFSLILESASTNQTSMYLCASTGSVGTDTQYFGPGTRLTVL.

This clone appeared a few times. Other DNA variants within this sample encode the same CDR3. The chain employs TRBV19 and TRBJ1-5; a possible D gene is TRBD1 (6 bases). V lost 5 bases, J lost 2 bases, and 7 bases lay in between. This CDR3 is built from 13 residues. In germline, CDR1 is LNHDA, CDR2 SQIVND (reference sequence). The CDR3 DNA reads TGTGCCAGTAGTCACAGGGGCAATCAGCCCCAGCATTTT. Translating it yields CASSHRGNQPQHF.